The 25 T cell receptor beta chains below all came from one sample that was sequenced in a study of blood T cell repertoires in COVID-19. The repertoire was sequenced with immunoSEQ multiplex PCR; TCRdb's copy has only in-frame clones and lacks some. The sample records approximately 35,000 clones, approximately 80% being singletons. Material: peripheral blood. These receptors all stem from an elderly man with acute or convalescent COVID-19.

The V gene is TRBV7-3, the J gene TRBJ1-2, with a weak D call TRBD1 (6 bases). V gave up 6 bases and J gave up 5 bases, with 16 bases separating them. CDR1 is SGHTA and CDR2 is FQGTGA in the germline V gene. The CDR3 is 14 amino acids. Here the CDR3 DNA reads TGTGCCAGCAGAACGATCGACAGGACTTATGGCTACACCTTC. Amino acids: CASRTIDRTYGYTF.

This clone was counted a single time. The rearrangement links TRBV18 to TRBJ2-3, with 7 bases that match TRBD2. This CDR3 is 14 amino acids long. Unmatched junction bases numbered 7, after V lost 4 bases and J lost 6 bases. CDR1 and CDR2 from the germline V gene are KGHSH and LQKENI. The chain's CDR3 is CASSLGTMPDTQYF. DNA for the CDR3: TGTGCCAGCTCACTCGGGACTATGCCCGATACGCAGTATTTT.

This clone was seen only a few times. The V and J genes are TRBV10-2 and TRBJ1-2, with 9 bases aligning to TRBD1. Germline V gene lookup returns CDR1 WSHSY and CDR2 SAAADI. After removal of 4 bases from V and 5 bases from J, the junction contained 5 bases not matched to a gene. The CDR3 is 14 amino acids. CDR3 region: CASSVGQGTYGYTF. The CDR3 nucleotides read TGCGCCAGCAGTGTAGGACAGGGGACATATGGCTACACCTTC.

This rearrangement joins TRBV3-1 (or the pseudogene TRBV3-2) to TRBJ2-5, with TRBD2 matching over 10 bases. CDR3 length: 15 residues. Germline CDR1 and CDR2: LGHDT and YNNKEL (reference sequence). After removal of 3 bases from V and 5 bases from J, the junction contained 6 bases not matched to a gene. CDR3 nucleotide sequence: TGTGCCAGCAGCCAGAGCGGGGGGGCAGTTGAGACCCAGTACTTC. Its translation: CASSQSGGAVETQYF.

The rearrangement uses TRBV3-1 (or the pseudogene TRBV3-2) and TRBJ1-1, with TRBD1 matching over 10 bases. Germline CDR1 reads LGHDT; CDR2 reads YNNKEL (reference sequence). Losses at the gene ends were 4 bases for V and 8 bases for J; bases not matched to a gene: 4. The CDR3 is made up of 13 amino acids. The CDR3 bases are TGTGCCAGCAGCCGGGGACAGGGGACCGAAGCTTTCTTT. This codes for CASSRGQGTEAFF.

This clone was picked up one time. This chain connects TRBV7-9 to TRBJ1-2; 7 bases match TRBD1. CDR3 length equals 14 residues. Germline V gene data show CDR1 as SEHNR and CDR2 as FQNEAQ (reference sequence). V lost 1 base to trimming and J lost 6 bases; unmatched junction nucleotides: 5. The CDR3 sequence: CASSLETGWHGYTF. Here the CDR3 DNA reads TGTGCCAGCAGCTTAGAGACAGGGTGGCATGGCTACACCTTC.

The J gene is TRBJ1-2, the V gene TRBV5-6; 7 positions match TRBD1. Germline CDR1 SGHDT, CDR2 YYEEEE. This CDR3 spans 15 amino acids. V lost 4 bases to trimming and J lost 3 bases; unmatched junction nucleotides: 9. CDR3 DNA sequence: TGTGCCAGCAGCCTGGACGTCAGGGGGGACTATGGCTACACCTTC. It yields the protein CASSLDVRGDYGYTF.

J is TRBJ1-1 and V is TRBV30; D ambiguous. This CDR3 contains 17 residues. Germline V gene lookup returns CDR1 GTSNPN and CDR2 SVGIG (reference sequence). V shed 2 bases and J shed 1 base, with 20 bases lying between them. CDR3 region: CAWSIPFKKRENTEAFF. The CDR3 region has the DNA TGTGCCTGGAGTATCCCCTTCAAGAAGAGGGAGAACACTGAAGCTTTCTTT.

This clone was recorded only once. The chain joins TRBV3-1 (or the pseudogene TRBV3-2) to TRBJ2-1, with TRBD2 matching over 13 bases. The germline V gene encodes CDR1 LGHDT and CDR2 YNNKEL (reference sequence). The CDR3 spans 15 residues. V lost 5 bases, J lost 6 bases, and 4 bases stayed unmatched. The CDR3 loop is CASSSRLAGGNEQFF. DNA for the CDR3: TGTGCCAGCAGCTCTCGACTAGCGGGGGGCAATGAGCAGTTCTTC.

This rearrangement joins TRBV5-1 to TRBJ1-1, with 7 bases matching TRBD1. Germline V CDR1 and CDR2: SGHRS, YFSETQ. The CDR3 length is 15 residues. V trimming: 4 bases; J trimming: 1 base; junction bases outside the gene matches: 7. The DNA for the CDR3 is TGCGCCAGCAGCACACAGGAGGGGGCGAACACTGAAGCTTTCTTT. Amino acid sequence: CASSTQEGANTEAFF.

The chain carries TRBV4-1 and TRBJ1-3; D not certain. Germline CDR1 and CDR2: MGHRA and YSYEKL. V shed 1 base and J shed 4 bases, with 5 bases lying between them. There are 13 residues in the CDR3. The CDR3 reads CASSQVAGNTIYF. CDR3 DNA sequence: TGCGCCAGCAGCCAAGTGGCAGGAAACACCATATATTTT.

The CDR3, as DNA: TGTGCCAGCAGCTTGGTTCTAACAGGGCAGTTTGGAGAGACCCAGTACTTC. Amino acids: CASSLVLTGQFGETQYF. The chain has TRBV5-6 and TRBJ2-5; TRBD1 is a possible D gene (6 bases). In germline, CDR1 is SGHDT, CDR2 YYEEEE. Trimming shortened V by 0 bases and J by 4 bases, and 19 bases separated the two germline ends. This CDR3 region has 17 residues.

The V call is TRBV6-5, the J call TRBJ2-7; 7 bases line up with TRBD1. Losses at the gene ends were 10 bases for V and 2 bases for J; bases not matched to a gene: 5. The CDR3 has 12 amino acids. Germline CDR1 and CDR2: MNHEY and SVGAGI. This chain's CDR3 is CATWDSTYEQYF. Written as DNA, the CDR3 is TGTGCCACCTGGGACAGCACCTACGAGCAGTACTTC.

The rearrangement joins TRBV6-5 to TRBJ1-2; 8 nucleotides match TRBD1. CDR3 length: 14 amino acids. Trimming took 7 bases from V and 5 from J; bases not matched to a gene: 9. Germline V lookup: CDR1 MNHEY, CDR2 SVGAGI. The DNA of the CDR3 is TGTGCCAGCACCGTAAATCAGGGGGCTTATGGCTACACCTTC. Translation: CASTVNQGAYGYTF.

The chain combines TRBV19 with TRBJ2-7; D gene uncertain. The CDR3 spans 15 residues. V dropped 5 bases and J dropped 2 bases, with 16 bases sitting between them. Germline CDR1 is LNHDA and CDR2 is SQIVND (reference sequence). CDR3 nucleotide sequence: TGTGCCAGTAGTCCGGCCCCCGGGTCTACCTACGAGCAGTACTTC. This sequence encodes CASSPAPGSTYEQYF.

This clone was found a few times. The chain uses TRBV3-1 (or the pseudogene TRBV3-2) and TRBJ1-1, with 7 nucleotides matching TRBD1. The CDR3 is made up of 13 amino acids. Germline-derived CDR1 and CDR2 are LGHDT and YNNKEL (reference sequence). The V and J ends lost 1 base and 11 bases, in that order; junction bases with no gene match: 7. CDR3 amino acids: CASSQGHRGQAFF. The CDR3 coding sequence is TGTGCCAGCAGCCAAGGACATAGGGGGCAGGCTTTCTTT.

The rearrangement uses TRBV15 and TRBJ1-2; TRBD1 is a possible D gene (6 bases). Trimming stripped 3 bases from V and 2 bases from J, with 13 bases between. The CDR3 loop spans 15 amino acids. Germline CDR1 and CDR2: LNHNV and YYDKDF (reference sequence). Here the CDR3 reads CATSRRDTSNYGYTF. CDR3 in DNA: TGTGCCACCAGCAGGAGGGACACGTCCAACTATGGCTACACCTTC.

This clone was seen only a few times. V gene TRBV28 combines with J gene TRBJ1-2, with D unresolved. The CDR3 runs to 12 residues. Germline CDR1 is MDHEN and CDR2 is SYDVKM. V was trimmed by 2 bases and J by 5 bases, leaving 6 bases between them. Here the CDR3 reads CASSLGQYGYTF. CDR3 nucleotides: TGTGCCAGCAGTTTAGGGCAGTATGGCTACACCTTC.

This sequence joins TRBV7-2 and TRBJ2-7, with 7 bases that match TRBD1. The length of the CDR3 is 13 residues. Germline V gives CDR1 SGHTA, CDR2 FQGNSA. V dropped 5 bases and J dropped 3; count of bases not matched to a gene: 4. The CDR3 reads CASSTDRFYEQYF. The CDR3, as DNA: TGTGCCAGCAGCACGGACAGGTTCTACGAGCAGTACTTC.

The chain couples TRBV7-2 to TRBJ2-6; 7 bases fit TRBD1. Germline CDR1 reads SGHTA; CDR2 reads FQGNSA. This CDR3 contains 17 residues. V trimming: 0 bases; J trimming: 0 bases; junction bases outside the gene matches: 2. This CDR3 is CASSLAPGGSGANVLTF. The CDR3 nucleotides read TGTGCCAGCAGCTTAGCGCCAGGGGGCTCTGGGGCCAACGTCCTGACTTTC.

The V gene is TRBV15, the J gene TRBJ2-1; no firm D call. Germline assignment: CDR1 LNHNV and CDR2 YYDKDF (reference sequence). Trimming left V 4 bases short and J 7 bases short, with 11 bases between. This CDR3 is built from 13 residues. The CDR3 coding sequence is TGTGCCACCAGCACCTCAGCCGGGAATGAGCAGTTCTTC. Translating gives CATSTSAGNEQFF.

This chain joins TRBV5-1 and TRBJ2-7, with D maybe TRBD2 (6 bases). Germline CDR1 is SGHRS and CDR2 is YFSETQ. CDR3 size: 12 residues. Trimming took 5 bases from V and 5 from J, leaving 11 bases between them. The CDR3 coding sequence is TGCGCCAGCAGAGAGGGACTCAACGAGCAGTACTTC. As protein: CASREGLNEQYF.

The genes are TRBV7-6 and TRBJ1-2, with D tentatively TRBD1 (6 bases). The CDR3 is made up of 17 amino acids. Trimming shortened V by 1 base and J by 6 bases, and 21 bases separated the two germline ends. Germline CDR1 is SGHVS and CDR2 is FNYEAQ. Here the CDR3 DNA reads TGTGCCAGCAGCTTAGGTTCCCTCTTCAGGGGAGGGAATGGCTACACCTTC. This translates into CASSLGSLFRGGNGYTF.

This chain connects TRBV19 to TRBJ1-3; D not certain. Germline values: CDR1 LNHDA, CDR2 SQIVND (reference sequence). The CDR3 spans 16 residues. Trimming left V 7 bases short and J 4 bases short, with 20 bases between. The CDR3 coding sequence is TGTGCCAGTACCGGATTGCCGGGTACGAGAGGAAACACCATATATTTT. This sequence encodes CASTGLPGTRGNTIYF.

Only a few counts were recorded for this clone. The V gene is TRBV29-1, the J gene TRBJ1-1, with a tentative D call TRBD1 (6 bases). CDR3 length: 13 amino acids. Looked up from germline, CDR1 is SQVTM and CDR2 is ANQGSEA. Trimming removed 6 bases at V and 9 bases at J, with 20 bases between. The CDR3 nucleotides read TGCAGCGTGACTGTATTACAGGGAGAAAAAGCTTTCTTT. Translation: CSVTVLQGEKAFF.